Many counts were recorded for the clone carrying this T cell receptor (beta chain). What it binds is unknown. V dropped 5 bases and J dropped 2; count of bases not matched to a gene: 3. The CDR3 has 15 residues. From germline, CDR1 is MDHEN and CDR2 SYDVKM. The data belong to a study of regulatory T cells in long-lasting Graves disease. General study results and limits: Persistent Graves' disease cases displayed lower TCR diversity than newly diagnosed ones.

Stated time point: newly diagnosed GD, antithyroid drugs for less than 3 months. Construction of the TCR library relied on RNA isolated from PBMCs. CDR3-region Arm-PCR and iRepertoire HTBI primers produced the TCR beta libraries. TCRdb re-called the multiplex PCR reads with MiXCR, one entry per CDR3 protein. The table records 350,000 to 500,000 distinct CDR3 sequences, less than 20% of them present only once. Separately, the same data were catalogued under a study of T cells in Graves' hyperthyroidism and ophthalmopathy. This second study says: Clonotypes that were expanded in thyroid above 0.001 mostly appeared in blood too.

This TCR came from a woman aged 18 to 35 with Graves disease. The material was peripheral blood mononuclear cells (PBMCs), obtained at new diagnosis, from a patient treated with antithyroid drugs. V gene TRBV28 combines with J gene TRBJ2-1; 10 bases are shared with TRBD2. This chain's CDR3 is CASSQSGRAYNEQFF. CDR3 DNA sequence: TGTGCCAGCAGTCAAAGCGGGAGGGCCTACAATGAGCAGTTCTTC.